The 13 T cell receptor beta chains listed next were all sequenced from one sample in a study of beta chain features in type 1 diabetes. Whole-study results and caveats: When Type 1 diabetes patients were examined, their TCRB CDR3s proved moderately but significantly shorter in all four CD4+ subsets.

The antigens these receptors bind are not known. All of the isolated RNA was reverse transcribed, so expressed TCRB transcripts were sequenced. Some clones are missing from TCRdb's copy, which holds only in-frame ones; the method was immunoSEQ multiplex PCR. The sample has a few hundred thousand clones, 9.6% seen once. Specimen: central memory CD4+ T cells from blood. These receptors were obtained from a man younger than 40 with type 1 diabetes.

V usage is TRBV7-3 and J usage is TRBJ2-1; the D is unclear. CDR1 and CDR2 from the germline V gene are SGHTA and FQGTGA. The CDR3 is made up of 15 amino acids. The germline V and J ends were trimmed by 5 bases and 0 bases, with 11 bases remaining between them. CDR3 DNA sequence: TGTGCCAGCAGCCCCGACTCGAACTCCTACAATGAGCAGTTCTTC. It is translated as CASSPDSNSYNEQFF. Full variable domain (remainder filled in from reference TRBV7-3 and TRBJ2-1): GAGVSQTPSNKVTEKGKYVELRCDPISGHTALYWYRQSLGQGPEFLIYFQGTGAADDSGLPNDRFFAVRPEGSVSTLKIQRTERGDSAVYLCASSPDSNSYNEQFFGPGTRLTVL.

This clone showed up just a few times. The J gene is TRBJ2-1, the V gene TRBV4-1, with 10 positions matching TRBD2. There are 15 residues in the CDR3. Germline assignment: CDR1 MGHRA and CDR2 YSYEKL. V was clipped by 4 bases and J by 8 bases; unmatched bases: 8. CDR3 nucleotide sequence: TGCGCCAGCAGCCTCCGCGCTAGCGGGAGTGATGAGCAGTTCTTC. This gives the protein CASSLRASGSDEQFF.

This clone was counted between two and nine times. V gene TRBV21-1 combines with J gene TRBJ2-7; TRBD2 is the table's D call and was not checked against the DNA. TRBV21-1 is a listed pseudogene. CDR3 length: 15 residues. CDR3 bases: TGTGCCAGCAGCAACGACTGGCGGGGTAACCACGAGCAGTACTTC. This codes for CASSNDWRGNHEQYF.

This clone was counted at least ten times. Here the CDR3 reads CASSQVAGELFF. The CDR3 bases are TGCGCCAGCAGTCAAGTCGCCGGGGAGCTGTTTTTT. The rearrangement links TRBV23-1 to TRBJ2-2; unclear D gene. TRBV23-1 qualifies as an ORF whose function is uncertain. The CDR3 consists of 12 residues. V was cut by 2 bases and J by 6 bases, with 4 bases left in between.

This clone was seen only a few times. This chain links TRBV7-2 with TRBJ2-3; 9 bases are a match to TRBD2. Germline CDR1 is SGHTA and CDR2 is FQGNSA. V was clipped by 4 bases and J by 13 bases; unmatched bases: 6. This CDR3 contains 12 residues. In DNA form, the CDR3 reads TGTGCCAGCAGCTCCCTAGCGGGACGGGAGTATTTT. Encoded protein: CASSSLAGREYF.

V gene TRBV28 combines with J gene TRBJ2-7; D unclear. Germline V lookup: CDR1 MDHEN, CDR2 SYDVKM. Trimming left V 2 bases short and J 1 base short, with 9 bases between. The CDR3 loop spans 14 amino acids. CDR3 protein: CASSLDGQSYEQYF. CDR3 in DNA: TGTGCCAGCAGTTTAGACGGCCAGTCCTACGAGCAGTACTTC. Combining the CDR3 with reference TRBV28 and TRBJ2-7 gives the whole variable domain DVKVTQSSRYLVKRTGEKVFLECVQDMDHENMFWYRQDPGLGLRLIYFSYDVKMKEKGDIPEGYSVSREKKERFSLILESASTNQTSMYLCASSLDGQSYEQYFGPGTRLTVT.

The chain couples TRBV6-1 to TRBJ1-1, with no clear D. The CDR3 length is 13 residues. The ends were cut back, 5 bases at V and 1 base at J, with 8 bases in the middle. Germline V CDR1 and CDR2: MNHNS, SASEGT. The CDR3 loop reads CASSRQRNTEAFF. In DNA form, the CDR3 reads TGTGCCAGCAGTCGGCAGAGGAACACTGAAGCTTTCTTT.

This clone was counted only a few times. CDR3: CASSLVGTSGEQYF. CDR3 nucleotide sequence: TGCGCCAGCAGCTTGGTAGGGACTAGCGGCGAGCAGTACTTC. The chain joins TRBV5-1 to TRBJ2-7; TRBD2 agrees at 11 bases. The germline V gene has CDR1 SGHRS and CDR2 YFSETQ. The CDR3 loop spans 14 amino acids. V trimming: 0 bases; J trimming: 6 bases; junction bases outside the gene matches: 2.

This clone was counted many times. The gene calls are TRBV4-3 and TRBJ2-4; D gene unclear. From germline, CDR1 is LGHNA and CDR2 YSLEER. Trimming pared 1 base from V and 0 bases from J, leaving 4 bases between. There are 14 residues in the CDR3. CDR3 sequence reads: CASSQGVAKNIQYF. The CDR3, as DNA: TGCGCCAGCAGCCAAGGGGTAGCCAAAAACATTCAGTACTTC.

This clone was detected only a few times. CDR3 nucleotides: TGTGCCAGCAGCGCCGGTTTAGACGACCTCTCTGGAAACACCATATATTTT. As protein: CASSAGLDDLSGNTIYF. The chain uses TRBV7-9 and TRBJ1-3; D uncertain. This CDR3 spans 17 amino acids. CDR1 and CDR2 (germline): SEHNR, FQNEAQ (reference sequence). V lost 5 bases and J 0 bases, leaving 17 bases between the germline ends.

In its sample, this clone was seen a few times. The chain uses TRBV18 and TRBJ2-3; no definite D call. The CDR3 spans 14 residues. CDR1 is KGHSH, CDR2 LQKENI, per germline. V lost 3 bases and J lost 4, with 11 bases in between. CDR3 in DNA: TGTGCCAGCTCACCGAGGAGTGAAGCAGATACGCAGTATTTT. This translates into CASSPRSEADTQYF.

In nucleotides, the CDR3 is TGTGCCAGCAGCCAAGTGGACAGCGACCCGTCATTGGGGGAGCAGTACTTC. Its translation is CASSQVDSDPSLGEQYF. The chain carries TRBV4-2 and TRBJ2-7; TRBD1 is a possible D gene (6 bases). Germline-derived CDR1 and CDR2 are LGHNA and YNFKEQ. V lost 1 base and J lost 7, with 23 bases in between. This CDR3 is built from 17 residues.

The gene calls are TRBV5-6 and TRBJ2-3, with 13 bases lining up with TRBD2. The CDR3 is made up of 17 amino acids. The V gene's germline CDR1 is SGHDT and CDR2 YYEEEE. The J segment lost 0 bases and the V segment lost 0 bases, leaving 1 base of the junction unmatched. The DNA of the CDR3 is TGTGCCAGCAGCTTGGTGACTAGCGGGAGGAGCACAGATACGCAGTATTTT. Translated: CASSLVTSGRSTDTQYF.